This T cell receptor beta chain was retrieved from a study of blood T cells in healthy people across ages. For the second PCR, which ran for 7 to 11 cycles, a sample-barcoded 5' primer and a J-beta primer mix were used. In TCRdb, the 5' RACE reads were re-called with MiXCR into one record per CDR3 protein. Among 550,000 to 700,000 distinct CDR3 sequences listed, approximately 30% were seen once. Sequences were obtained from blood. This TCR came from a woman between 65 and 79 years old in good health.

The CDR3 is CATLPRSYNEQFF. Here the CDR3 DNA reads TGTGCCACCCTCCCCCGCTCCTACAATGAGCAGTTCTTC. The chain carries TRBV6-1 and TRBJ2-1; the D is unclear. Germline CDR1 reads MNHNS; CDR2 reads SASEGT. The CDR3 runs to 13 residues. V was cut by 10 bases and J by 0 bases, with 10 bases left in between.